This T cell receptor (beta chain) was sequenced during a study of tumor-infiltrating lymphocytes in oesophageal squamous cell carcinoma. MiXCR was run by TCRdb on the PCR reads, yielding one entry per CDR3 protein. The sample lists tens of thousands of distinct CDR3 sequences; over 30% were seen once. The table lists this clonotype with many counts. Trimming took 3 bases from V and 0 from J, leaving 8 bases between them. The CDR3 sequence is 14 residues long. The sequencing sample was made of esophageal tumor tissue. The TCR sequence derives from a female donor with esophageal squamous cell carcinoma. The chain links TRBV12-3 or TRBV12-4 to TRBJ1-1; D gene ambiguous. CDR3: CASSLEGLNTEAFF. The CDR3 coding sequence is TGTGCCAGCAGTTTGGAGGGTTTGAACACTGAAGCTTTCTTT.